One T cell receptor beta chain is described in this entry. Using immunoSEQ multiplex PCR, the repertoire was profiled, and TCRdb retains in-frame clones only, with some absent. The profile shows about 350,000 clones, around 87% of them singletons. The data originate from a study of blood T cell repertoires in COVID-19. CDR3 length equals 14 residues. CDR1 and CDR2 (germline): LNHDA, SQIVND (reference sequence). The ends lost 11 bases at V and 0 bases at J; junction bases unmatched: 8. Sequenced input: peripheral blood. This clonotype originated in a woman aged 45 to 65 with COVID-19, enrolled during active disease. The chain recombines TRBV19 with TRBJ2-7, with 9 positions matching TRBD2. Written as DNA, the CDR3 is TGTGCCGTCAGAAGCGGGAGGCCCTCCTACGAGCAGTACTTC. Residues: CAVRSGRPSYEQYF.